This T cell receptor beta chain was sequenced during a study of T cells in Graves' hyperthyroidism and ophthalmopathy. On the study more broadly: Peripheral blood was obtained at initial diagnosis, preceding any treatment.

Study conclusions and caveats: Stable hyperthyroidism was told apart from ophthalmopathy by a model built on 13 V-J features.

This clonotype was seen at least ten times. Its specificity is not known. Orbital computed tomography and thyroid ultrasound, together with serum TRAb and thyroxine and clinical symptoms, were used for diagnoses. RNA transcripts were the template for amplifying TCR beta CDR3 regions. The HTBI set primed first-round TCR CDR3 RT-PCR. TCRdb independently ran MiXCR on the multiplex PCR reads; one entry per CDR3 protein. The table records hundreds of thousands of distinct CDR3 sequences, about 15% of them present only once. The germline V gene encodes CDR1 SNHLY and CDR2 FYNNEI. This CDR3 spans 16 amino acids. Trimming at V came to 8 bases and at J to 4 bases, leaving 10 bases not matched to a gene.

The chain couples TRBV2 to TRBJ2-1; 11 bases agree with TRBD2. The sequence derives from a woman younger than 45 with Graves' hyperthyroidism that later progressed to Graves' ophthalmopathy. The sequencing input was blood. The CDR3 loop reads CASPGRIAGGYNEQFF. The CDR3 coding sequence is TGTGCCAGCCCCGGGAGGATAGCGGGAGGGTACAATGAGCAGTTCTTC.